One sample yielded the 17 T cell receptor beta chains listed below, sequenced in a study of blood T cell repertoires in COVID-19. The data were produced by immunoSEQ multiplex PCR, yet TCRdb's version contains in-frame clones alone and is incomplete. The sample shows approximately 98,000 clones, 88% of them seen only once. Sequencing was done on a sample of peripheral blood. These receptors all stem from a human donor in a cohort sampled during active COVID-19.

V and J are TRBV6-4 and TRBJ2-1; 10 bases fit TRBD1. The CDR3 loop spans 15 amino acids. Germline assignment: CDR1 MRHNA and CDR2 SNTAGT. V lost 5 bases and J lost 2; bases outside the gene matches: 3. CDR3 DNA sequence: TGTGCCAGCAGTAGAGGACAGGGGGCCTACAATGAGCAGTTCTTC. Protein sequence: CASSRGQGAYNEQFF.

The chain uses TRBV5-1 and TRBJ2-1, with TRBD2 matching over 8 bases. Trimming took 0 bases from V and 6 from J; bases not matched to a gene: 5. The germline V gene has CDR1 SGHRS and CDR2 YFSETQ. This CDR3 is built from 15 residues. The CDR3 region is CASSLGLASLNEQFF. The CDR3 DNA is TGCGCCAGCAGCTTGGGACTAGCGAGCCTCAATGAGCAGTTCTTC.

V is TRBV12-3 or TRBV12-4 and J is TRBJ1-1, with TRBD1 identical over 9 bases. The CDR3 length is 13 residues. Trimming cost V 6 bases and J 7 bases; bases outside gene matches: 6. In DNA, the CDR3 is TGTGCCAGCAGGGGACAGGGATCAAGTGAAGCTTTCTTT. This sequence encodes CASRGQGSSEAFF.

The rearrangement uses TRBV2 and TRBJ2-3; D is perhaps TRBD1 (5 bases). The CDR3 totals 15 residues. Per the germline V gene, CDR1 is SNHLY and CDR2 is FYNNEI. V lost 4 bases and J 0 bases, leaving 11 bases between the germline ends. This CDR3 is CASSVGQQSTDTQYF. The CDR3 DNA reads as TGTGCCAGCAGTGTGGGGCAGCAAAGCACAGATACGCAGTATTTT.

J is TRBJ2-7 and V is TRBV7-6, with TRBD1 identical over 8 bases. The J segment lost 1 base and the V segment lost 5 bases, leaving 7 bases of the junction unmatched. The length of the CDR3 is 15 residues. Germline CDR1 reads SGHVS; CDR2 reads FNYEAQ. CDR3 DNA sequence: TGTGCCAGCAGCGACCAAGACAGGGGTTCCTACGAGCAGTACTTC. Residues: CASSDQDRGSYEQYF.

The gene calls are TRBV11-2 and TRBJ2-7; D ambiguous. V dropped 5 bases and J dropped 1 base, with 15 bases sitting between them. This CDR3 has 15 amino acids. Germline CDR1 is SGHAT and CDR2 is FQNNGV. CDR3 nucleotide sequence: TGTGCCAGCAGCCCTACCCCAGGATATTCCTACGAGCAGTACTTC. It translates to CASSPTPGYSYEQYF.

The chain has TRBV6-6 and TRBJ2-7; tentatively, D is TRBD1 (6 bases). Trimming left V 7 bases short and J 3 bases short, with 16 bases between. Germline CDR1 is MNHNY and CDR2 is SVGAGI (reference sequence). This CDR3 is 14 amino acids long. The CDR3 region is CASTEADSLYEQYF. The CDR3 coding sequence is TGTGCCAGCACTGAGGCGGACAGTCTCTACGAGCAGTACTTC.

As DNA, the CDR3 is TGTGCCAGCAGCTTTACTAAAGCCGGGGAGCTGTTTTTT. Translation: CASSFTKAGELFF. V gene TRBV7-3 combines with J gene TRBJ2-2; D not certain. CDR1 and CDR2 from the germline V gene are SGHTA and FQGTGA. The ends were cut back, 3 bases at V and 6 bases at J, with 8 bases in the middle. The CDR3 totals 13 residues.

The V and J genes are TRBV6-6 and TRBJ2-5; a possible D gene is TRBD1 (6 bases). Between the trimmed V and J ends, which lost 7 bases and 0 bases, there was a span of 9 bases. Germline CDR1 reads MNHNY; CDR2 reads SVGAGI (reference sequence). The CDR3 is 13 residues long. The CDR3 DNA sequence: TGTGCCAGCAACAGACAGGACCAAGAGACCCAGTACTTC. Its translation: CASNRQDQETQYF.

The chain combines TRBV9 with TRBJ2-2; D unclear. CDR3 length equals 14 residues. Trimming cost V 2 bases and J 2 bases, with 7 bases left between them. CDR1 and CDR2 from the germline V gene are SGDLS and YYNGEE. CDR3 sequence: CASSVNSNTGELFF. The CDR3 DNA follows: TGTGCCAGCAGCGTTAACAGTAACACCGGGGAGCTGTTTTTT.

In its sample, this clone was seen once. This chain joins TRBV6-1 and TRBJ1-1; D unclear. The CDR3 is 15 residues long. The V gene's germline CDR1 is MNHNS and CDR2 SASEGT. Trimming removed 3 bases at V and 1 base at J, with 12 bases between. This chain's CDR3 is CASSDPRGQNTEAFF. The CDR3 nucleotides are TGTGCCAGCAGTGACCCCCGAGGGCAGAACACTGAAGCTTTCTTT.

The chain has TRBV27 and TRBJ1-2, with TRBD1 identical over 8 bases. Losses at the gene ends were 6 bases for V and 5 bases for J; bases not matched to a gene: 11. CDR3 length: 15 residues. Germline assignment: CDR1 MNHEY and CDR2 SMNVEV (reference sequence). This chain's CDR3 is CASSWTGNPGYGYTF. CDR3 nucleotides: TGTGCCAGCAGCTGGACAGGGAACCCCGGGTATGGCTACACCTTC.

This chain joins TRBV11-1 and TRBJ2-7; 9 nucleotides line up with TRBD1. CDR3 size: 14 residues. From germline, CDR1 is SGHAT and CDR2 FQDESV (reference sequence). With V trimmed by 5 bases and J by 4 bases, 6 bases remained unmatched. The CDR3 sequence: CASSPRDRAYEQYF. CDR3 sequence (DNA): TGTGCCAGCAGCCCTCGGGACAGGGCTTACGAGCAGTACTTC.

This clone was seen once. The chain has TRBV5-1 and TRBJ1-2; D is undetermined. The V end lost 0 bases, the J end lost 2 bases, and 11 bases lay between the germline ends. The germline V gene has CDR1 SGHRS and CDR2 YFSETQ. The CDR3 contains 15 residues. The CDR3 nucleotides are TGCGCCAGCAGCTTGGCGCGCGGTCCCAACTATGGCTACACCTTC. It yields the protein CASSLARGPNYGYTF.

This clone was counted once. The rearrangement links TRBV15 to TRBJ1-6; weak D call: TRBD1 (5 bases). Trimming took 0 bases from V and 4 from J, leaving 16 bases between them. This CDR3 has 18 amino acids. Germline V gene lookup returns CDR1 LNHNV and CDR2 YYDKDF (reference sequence). The CDR3 DNA reads as TGTGCCACCAGCAGAGATCCCTCGGGGGGGGTTTATAATTCACCCCTCCACTTT. This sequence encodes CATSRDPSGGVYNSPLHF.

The chain is built from TRBV11-2 and TRBJ2-5; D is uncertain. The germline V and J ends were trimmed by 5 bases and 0 bases, with 7 bases remaining between them. The CDR3 extends over 13 amino acids. CDR1 and CDR2 from the germline V gene are SGHAT and FQNNGV. Written as DNA, the CDR3 is TGTGCCAGCAGCATGGAGCACCAAGAGACCCAGTACTTC. Amino acid sequence: CASSMEHQETQYF.

This sequence joins TRBV6-5 and TRBJ2-1, with D maybe TRBD2 (6 bases). The CDR3 length is 13 residues. CDR1 is MNHEY, CDR2 SVGAGI, per germline. The V and J ends lost 6 bases and 10 bases respectively, with 16 bases between them. The CDR3, as DNA: TGTGCCAGCAGCCCGGCGGGGTCGTACGAGCAGTTCTTC. Its protein product is CASSPAGSYEQFF.